The next 23 T cell receptor beta chains were all read from a single sample in a study of T cell responses to AZD1222 COVID-19 vaccine. The table came from immunoSEQ multiplex PCR; TCRdb's copy has only in-frame clones and leaves some out. The sample holds 78,000 or so clones, about 78% seen once. The sequences come from peripheral blood, collected 28 days after the second AZD1222 dose. All receptors derive from an adult who received the AZD1222 COVID-19 vaccine.

The chain is built from TRBV11-2 and TRBJ2-3, with 8 bases fitting TRBD1. V lost 3 bases to trimming and J lost 3 bases; unmatched junction nucleotides: 8. Germline V gene data show CDR1 as SGHAT and CDR2 as FQNNGV. The CDR3 spans 16 residues. The CDR3 is CASSFGQGTLTDTQYF. CDR3 sequence (DNA): TGTGCCAGCAGCTTTGGACAGGGAACGTTAACAGATACGCAGTATTTT.

The J gene is TRBJ2-3, the V gene TRBV19; D unclear. The V end lost 1 base, the J end lost 7 bases, and 9 bases lay between the germline ends. The CDR3 is 13 amino acids. Looked up from germline, CDR1 is LNHDA and CDR2 is SQIVND (reference sequence). CDR3 loop: CASSIAAAHTQYF. In DNA form, the CDR3 reads TGTGCCAGTAGTATAGCGGCCGCCCATACGCAGTATTTT.

The chain is built from TRBV29-1 and TRBJ2-2; the match to TRBD2 covers 10 bases. This CDR3 has 16 amino acids. Germline CDR1 SQVTM, CDR2 ANQGSEA. The V gene end was trimmed by 1 base and the J gene end by 0 bases; junction bases not matched to a gene: 2. The CDR3 loop is CSVEAGTSANTGELFF. The CDR3 DNA is TGCAGCGTTGAAGCCGGGACTAGCGCGAACACCGGGGAGCTGTTTTTT.

This sequence joins TRBV7-3 and TRBJ2-1, with D maybe TRBD2 (7 bases). Germline lookup yields CDR1 SGHTA and CDR2 FQGTGA. CDR3 size: 14 residues. Trimming removed 5 bases from V and 5 bases from J, with 13 bases in between. The CDR3 is CASSLGGVNNEQFF. The CDR3 DNA sequence: TGTGCCAGCAGCCTAGGGGGGGTGAACAATGAGCAGTTCTTC.

The J gene is TRBJ2-7, the V gene TRBV19, with TRBD1 matching 11 bases. This CDR3 is built from 15 residues. The V gene end was trimmed by 3 bases and the J gene end by 6 bases; junction bases not matched to a gene: 7. CDR1 and CDR2 from the germline V gene are LNHDA and SQIVND (reference sequence). CDR3 nucleotides: TGTGCCAGTAGTATGGACAGGGGGCTTTTGGGCGAGCAGTACTTC. It translates to CASSMDRGLLGEQYF.

V usage is TRBV19 and J usage is TRBJ1-2; weak D call: TRBD1 (5 bases). With 5 bases removed from V and 4 bases from J, the gap between germline ends came to 17 bases. The germline gives CDR1 LNHDA, CDR2 SQIVND (reference sequence). This CDR3 is built from 15 residues. The CDR3 coding sequence is TGTGCCAGTAGTTCGCACCAGACAGCCTCCTATGGCTACACCTTC. It specifies CASSSHQTASYGYTF.

The rearrangement joins TRBV24-1 to TRBJ2-3; 8 bases are a match to TRBD2. V dropped 7 bases and J dropped 2; count of bases not matched to a gene: 7. From germline, CDR1 is KGHDR and CDR2 SFDVKD. The CDR3 runs to 15 residues. The CDR3 region has the DNA TGTGCCACCAGCCCTGGCGGGGGGTACACAGATACGCAGTATTTT. This encodes CATSPGGGYTDTQYF.

J is TRBJ2-1 and V is TRBV29-1, with 7 bases lining up with TRBD2. Trimming took 0 bases from V and 6 from J; bases not matched to a gene: 5. CDR1 is SQVTM, CDR2 ANQGSEA, per germline. This CDR3 is 14 amino acids long. CDR3: CSVEDAGVSNEQFF. As DNA, the CDR3 is TGCAGCGTTGAAGATGCGGGAGTCAGCAATGAGCAGTTCTTC.

The chain has TRBV2 and TRBJ1-4; TRBD1 matches 8 bases. The CDR3 covers 14 residues. CDR1 and CDR2 (germline): SNHLY, FYNNEI. J lost 4 bases, V lost 8 bases, and 6 bases had no gene match. DNA for the CDR3: TGTGCCAGCGGGGGGACAGGCTATAATGAAAAACTGTTTTTT. Translated: CASGGTGYNEKLFF.

V and J are TRBV29-1 and TRBJ2-6; D may be TRBD1 (6 bases). V was clipped by 4 bases and J by 0 bases, with 19 bases between them. Per germline, CDR1 SQVTM and CDR2 ANQGSEA. This CDR3 is built from 18 residues. The CDR3 region is CSVGYPAGAISGANVLTF. The CDR3 region has the DNA TGCAGCGTTGGGTATCCGGCAGGGGCGATCTCTGGGGCCAACGTCCTGACTTTC. The complete variable domain, with remaining parts taken from reference TRBV29-1 and TRBJ2-6, reads SAVISQKPSRDICQRGTSLTIQCQVDSQVTMMFWYRQQPGQSLTLIATANQGSEATYESGFVIDKFPISRPNLTFSTLTVSNMSPEDSSIYLCSVGYPAGAISGANVLTFGAGSRLTVL.

The chain combines TRBV7-9 with TRBJ2-1; D unresolved. This CDR3 is 16 amino acids long. Germline V gene data show CDR1 as SEHNR and CDR2 as FQNEAQ (reference sequence). Deletions cut 1 base from V and 5 bases from J, with 15 bases between. CDR3 residues: CASSLGKSGWDNEQFF. The DNA of the CDR3 is TGTGCCAGCAGCTTAGGAAAATCAGGCTGGGACAATGAGCAGTTCTTC.

This chain joins TRBV3-1 (or the pseudogene TRBV3-2) and TRBJ2-3; tentative D call: TRBD1 (6 bases). The CDR3 totals 16 residues. Per germline, CDR1 LGHDT and CDR2 YNNKEL (reference sequence). Trimming removed 0 bases from V and 5 bases from J, with 15 bases in between. The CDR3 nucleotides read TGTGCCAGCAGCCAAGAAGGCGGGCCAGGGGAAGATACGCAGTATTTT. Amino acid sequence: CASSQEGGPGEDTQYF.

The chain joins TRBV28 to TRBJ2-7; 12 bases fit TRBD1. The CDR3 covers 15 residues. The V and J ends lost 5 bases and 6 bases, in that order; junction bases with no gene match: 8. CDR1 is MDHEN and CDR2 is SYDVKM in the germline V gene. The CDR3 here is CASSPPGQGAGEQYF. CDR3 bases: TGTGCCAGCAGTCCGCCGGGACAGGGGGCTGGCGAGCAGTACTTC.

The gene calls are TRBV2 and TRBJ2-5, with 9 bases that match TRBD1. The CDR3 extends over 15 amino acids. Germline CDR1 and CDR2: SNHLY and FYNNEI. V was pared by 4 bases and J by 5 bases, with 8 bases of the junction left unmatched. The CDR3 sequence: CASSVTGTGSETQYF. The CDR3 DNA reads as TGTGCCAGCAGTGTTACCGGGACAGGGTCGGAGACCCAGTACTTC.

J is TRBJ2-7 and V is TRBV2; possible D gene TRBD1, 6 bases. There are 15 residues in the CDR3. V gave up 2 bases and J gave up 5 bases, with 16 bases separating them. Germline V gives CDR1 SNHLY, CDR2 FYNNEI. The CDR3 protein is CASSELPGVIHEQYF. The CDR3 region has the DNA TGTGCCAGCAGTGAACTCCCAGGGGTTATCCACGAGCAGTACTTC.

The gene calls are TRBV4-3 and TRBJ2-2; D is undetermined. V was pared by 4 bases and J by 0 bases, with 15 bases between. The CDR3 spans 17 residues. Germline loops: CDR1 LGHNA, CDR2 YSLEER. This chain's CDR3 is CASSPPPPRSNTGELFF. The CDR3, as DNA: TGCGCCAGCAGCCCACCCCCTCCACGTTCGAACACCGGGGAGCTGTTTTTT.

This clone was detected only once. This chain connects TRBV24-1 to TRBJ2-3, with 10 bases matching TRBD1. The CDR3 contains 14 residues. Germline CDR1 reads KGHDR; CDR2 reads SFDVKD. The trim removed 7 bases at V and 10 bases at J, leaving 10 bases unmatched. The CDR3 here is CATRPGQGITAQYF. The CDR3 nucleotides are TGTGCCACCAGACCGGGACAGGGGATCACTGCGCAGTATTTT.

CDR3 region: CASSPGRLTSYEQYF. The CDR3 DNA is TGTGCCAGCAGCCCTGGTCGGCTTACCTCCTACGAGCAGTACTTC. V usage is TRBV7-2 and J usage is TRBJ2-7, with D unclear. The CDR3 runs to 15 residues. Germline CDR1 and CDR2: SGHTA and FQGNSA. V dropped 5 bases and J dropped 0 bases, with 14 bases sitting between them.

The chain recombines TRBV12-3 or TRBV12-4 with TRBJ2-1, with D hard to call. V was pared by 2 bases and J by 6 bases, with 2 bases between. This CDR3 spans 11 amino acids. CDR3 sequence: CASSLLNEQFF. The CDR3 DNA is TGTGCCAGCAGTTTACTCAATGAGCAGTTCTTC.

A single count supports this clone. The V and J genes are TRBV11-3 and TRBJ2-2, with unresolved D. The CDR3 runs 13 residues. The V and J ends lost 5 bases and 6 bases respectively, with 10 bases between them. CDR1 and CDR2 (germline): SGHNT, YENEEA. CDR3 bases: TGTGCCAGCAGCCGTAGAGATCCCGGGGAGCTGTTTTTT. It specifies CASSRRDPGELFF.

The chain uses TRBV5-1 and TRBJ1-1, with a tentative D call TRBD1 (5 bases). The CDR3 consists of 14 residues. V was clipped by 4 bases and J by 4 bases, with 14 bases between them. Germline V gene data show CDR1 as SGHRS and CDR2 as YFSETQ. The CDR3 DNA is TGCGCCAGCAGCGCTGAGGGGCGCGTCACTGAAGCTTTCTTT. This encodes CASSAEGRVTEAFF.

The gene calls are TRBV7-3 and TRBJ1-2; D is possibly TRBD1 (5 bases). The CDR3 sequence is 15 residues long. Germline V gene data show CDR1 as SGHTA and CDR2 as FQGTGA. Trimming pared 3 bases from V and 4 bases from J, leaving 15 bases between. CDR3 DNA sequence: TGTGCCAGCAGCTTTTCCCCGGGCCAGGGCTATGGCTACACCTTC. It encodes CASSFSPGQGYGYTF.

This clone was recorded a few times. This chain joins TRBV5-5 and TRBJ2-7; D could derive from TRBD1 or TRBD2 (5 bases each). CDR1 and CDR2 from the germline V gene are SGHKS and YYEKEE (reference sequence). The CDR3 length is 13 residues. The ends were cut back, 7 bases at V and 3 bases at J, with 14 bases in the middle. CDR3 in amino acids: CASARDVYYEQYF. CDR3 in DNA: TGTGCCAGCGCCCGGGACGTGTACTACGAGCAGTACTTC.